The 15 T cell receptor beta chains presented below share a single source sample, sequenced in a study of blood T cell repertoires in COVID-19. Generated by immunoSEQ multiplex PCR, the TCRdb table keeps only in-frame clones and is missing some. Of about 190,000 clones listed, roughly 84% are singletons. Sample: PBMCs or T cells enriched from blood (not recorded which). These receptors were collected from a woman between 25 and 40 years old who had recovered from COVID-19.

The rearrangement links TRBV5-6 to TRBJ2-7, with TRBD2 matching over 7 bases. Germline V gives CDR1 SGHDT, CDR2 YYEEEE. V lost 4 bases to trimming and J lost 0 bases; unmatched junction nucleotides: 7. The CDR3 contains 15 residues. The CDR3 bases are TGTGCCAGCAGCCTTCCGGGCGGGAGCTCCTACGAGCAGTACTTC. It specifies CASSLPGGSSYEQYF.

This sequence joins TRBV20-1 and TRBJ2-5, with 13 nucleotides matching TRBD2. The germline V gene encodes CDR1 DFQATT and CDR2 SNEGSKA (reference sequence). V dropped 3 bases and J dropped 0; count of bases not matched to a gene: 4. The CDR3 is made up of 16 amino acids. CDR3 bases: TGCAGTGCTAGTGGGACTAGCGGGGTGTACCAAGAGACCCAGTACTTC. Translating gives CSASGTSGVYQETQYF.

This clone was observed a few times. The chain uses TRBV7-9 and TRBJ2-7; 8 bases align to TRBD1. V was pared by 2 bases and J by 1 base, with 4 bases of the junction left unmatched. Germline V CDR1 and CDR2: SEHNR, FQNEAQ (reference sequence). This CDR3 region has 15 residues. The CDR3 nucleotides read TGTGCCAGCAGCTTATCCGGGACAGGATCCTACGAGCAGTACTTC. This sequence encodes CASSLSGTGSYEQYF. The entire variable domain, with the rest obtained from reference TRBV7-9 and TRBJ2-7, is as follows: DTGVSQNPRHKITKRGQNVTFRCDPISEHNRLYWYRQTLGQGPEFLTYFQNEAQLEKSRLLSDRFSAERPKGSFSTLEIQRTEQGDSAMYLCASSLSGTGSYEQYFGPGTRLTVT.

The chain carries TRBV10-3 and TRBJ2-1; 8 positions match TRBD1. The CDR3 runs 16 residues. Germline CDR1 reads ENHRY; CDR2 reads SYGVKD. With V trimmed by 5 bases and J by 10 bases, 16 bases remained unmatched. This CDR3 reads CAISKRGTGDVVEQFF. Here the CDR3 DNA reads TGTGCCATCAGTAAACGGGGGACAGGTGATGTTGTAGAGCAGTTCTTC.

This chain uses TRBV5-6 with TRBJ2-1, with a possible D match to TRBD1 (6 bases). Germline V gene data show CDR1 as SGHDT and CDR2 as YYEEEE. CDR3 size: 14 residues. V lost 4 bases and J lost 2, with 10 bases in between. The CDR3 bases are TGTGCCAGCAGCCTCTGGACAGCCTACAATGAGCAGTTCTTC. It codes for CASSLWTAYNEQFF.

The J gene is TRBJ1-2, the V gene TRBV28, with D tentatively TRBD1 (6 bases). This CDR3 has 15 amino acids. V lost 5 bases and J lost 4, with 17 bases in between. Germline assignment: CDR1 MDHEN and CDR2 SYDVKM. The chain's CDR3 is CASSSGGGQFYGYTF. Written as DNA, the CDR3 is TGTGCCAGCAGTAGCGGGGGGGGCCAATTCTATGGCTACACCTTC.

The chain is built from TRBV2 and TRBJ2-2, with 8 bases lining up with TRBD2. The CDR3 is 14 amino acids. Germline V gene data show CDR1 as SNHLY and CDR2 as FYNNEI. V dropped 7 bases and J dropped 5; count of bases not matched to a gene: 6. Here the CDR3 reads CASKVRGGTGELFF. DNA for the CDR3: TGTGCCAGCAAGGTTCGGGGGGGGACCGGGGAGCTGTTTTTT.

The chain uses TRBV27 and TRBJ1-1; maybe TRBD1 (5 bases). V dropped 2 bases and J dropped 1 base, with 11 bases sitting between them. This CDR3 has 15 amino acids. The germline gives CDR1 MNHEY, CDR2 SMNVEV (reference sequence). CDR3 DNA: TGTGCCAGCAGTTTAAAGCCAGGGAAGAACACTGAAGCTTTCTTT. This sequence encodes CASSLKPGKNTEAFF.

The chain is built from TRBV3-1 (or the pseudogene TRBV3-2) and TRBJ2-1; no reliable D call. The germline CDR1 and CDR2 sequences are LGHDT and YNNKEL (reference sequence). Trimming stripped 1 base from V and 4 bases from J, with 5 bases between. The length of the CDR3 is 13 residues. The CDR3 is CASSQAGYNEQFF. Here the CDR3 DNA reads TGTGCCAGCAGCCAAGCCGGGTACAATGAGCAGTTCTTC.

J is TRBJ2-1 and V is TRBV2; the match to TRBD2 covers 7 bases. CDR1 is SNHLY and CDR2 is FYNNEI in the germline V gene. V shed 10 bases and J 2 bases; nucleotides not matched to a gene: 14. This CDR3 has 16 amino acids. As DNA, the CDR3 is TGTGCCACCGGGAGTGGACCGGGGACTACCTACAATGAGCAGTTCTTC. Its translation: CATGSGPGTTYNEQFF.

The chain couples TRBV18 to TRBJ2-3; D is undetermined. The germline V and J ends were trimmed by 4 bases and 2 bases, with 10 bases remaining between them. The CDR3 is made up of 14 amino acids. Germline CDR1 is KGHSH and CDR2 is LQKENI. This CDR3 reads CASSRPGDTDTQYF. The CDR3 region has the DNA TGTGCCAGCTCACGACCAGGAGACACAGATACGCAGTATTTT.

The chain has TRBV28 and TRBJ2-1; 8 bases align to TRBD2. The CDR3 runs to 15 residues. J lost 8 bases, V lost 6 bases, and 12 bases had no gene match. The germline V gene has CDR1 MDHEN and CDR2 SYDVKM. The DNA of the CDR3 is TGTGCCAGCAGCAGGGGACTAGTAGCATCTGATGAGCAGTTCTTC. Protein: CASSRGLVASDEQFF.

This clone was picked up a small number of times. V is TRBV7-9 and J is TRBJ1-6; 9 bases fit TRBD1. The germline V gene encodes CDR1 SEHNR and CDR2 FQNEAQ (reference sequence). This CDR3 has 16 amino acids. The junction had 9 bases not matched to a gene; V was cut back by 5 bases and J by 7 bases. CDR3 residues: CASSPPSGTGNSPLHF. The CDR3 nucleotides are TGTGCCAGCAGCCCACCGTCCGGGACAGGGAATTCACCCCTCCACTTT.

This clone was seen once. The chain is built from TRBV28 and TRBJ1-3, with D uncertain. The germline CDR1 and CDR2 sequences are MDHEN and SYDVKM. This CDR3 region has 19 residues. The V and J ends lost 5 bases and 2 bases respectively, with 25 bases between them. The CDR3 protein is CASSKVRGEYQYPGNTIYF. Written as DNA, the CDR3 is TGTGCCAGCAGTAAGGTGCGGGGAGAGTACCAATACCCTGGAAACACCATATATTTT.

This rearrangement joins TRBV5-1 to TRBJ2-3, with D perhaps TRBD1 (7 bases). Germline CDR1 and CDR2: SGHRS and YFSETQ. V dropped 4 bases and J dropped 2 bases, with 17 bases sitting between them. This CDR3 has 16 residues. The CDR3 protein is CASSPLGGQYTDTQYF. CDR3 DNA sequence: TGCGCCAGCAGCCCACTCGGGGGACAGTACACAGATACGCAGTATTTT.